The present T cell receptor beta chain was sequenced within a study of CD8+ T cells in alopecia areata. Study results and caveats: Clonality exceeded that of normal scalp in lesional scalp, most notably in alopecia totalis/universalis.

Of note for this clone: Its antigen remains unknown.

RNA extraction and reverse transcription yielded cDNA as sequencing template. The repertoire was sequenced with immunoSEQ multiplex PCR; TCRdb's copy has only in-frame clones and lacks some. Among tens of thousands of clones, around 50% were seen once, and the ten largest hold around 40%. With 1 base clipped from V and 4 bases from J, the junction kept 7 bases outside the gene matches. This CDR3 contains 16 residues. Germline CDR1 and CDR2: SGHTA and FQGNSA. This receptor was taken from a human donor with alopecia areata. V gene TRBV7-2 combines with J gene TRBJ2-3, with 8 nucleotides matching TRBD2. Sequenced material: NKG2D-high CD8+ T cells sorted from blood. CDR3 bases: TGTGCCAGCAGCTTAGTGGGGGGGACTAGACCAGATACGCAGTATTTT. Translated: CASSLVGGTRPDTQYF.